The rows below give T cell receptor beta chains drawn from one sample of a study of blood T cell repertoires in COVID-19. Measured with immunoSEQ multiplex PCR; TCRdb has only the in-frame clones, and not every one. Of under 75,000 clones listed, roughly 79% are singletons. The sequenced material came from peripheral blood. All receptors come from a woman of 80 years or more with active or convalescent COVID-19. Each CDR3 is given with its conserved first and last residue.

j_gene	v_gene	CDR3aa
TRBJ1-1	TRBV7-2	CASSSNMDTEAFF
TRBJ2-1	TRBV7-3	CASSQGTDPYNEQFF
TRBJ1-4	TRBV7-9	CASSIRDNNEKLFF
TRBJ2-7	TRBV5-6	CASSLGVVPSYEQYF
TRBJ1-2	TRBV6-5	CASTEGQGNYGYTF
TRBJ2-1	TRBV6-5	CASSYFDRDNEQFF
TRBJ2-5	TRBV10-3	CAIRKDSQETQYF
TRBJ2-3	TRBV7-2	CASSSNQGLADTQYF
TRBJ2-5	TRBV2	CASSGFQTSGGETQYF
TRBJ1-2	TRBV2	CASTLTPPYGYTF
TRBJ1-3	TRBV3-1/TRBV3-2	CASSRDRGPGNTIYF
TRBJ1-6	TRBV2	CASMGQNSYSPLHF
TRBJ2-3	TRBV19	CASSSPSGGVGDTQYF
TRBJ1-1	TRBV10-2	CASSERGGNTEAFF
TRBJ1-2	TRBV4-1	CASSQSGVLNYGYTF
TRBJ1-1	TRBV2	CASSEMGLTEAFF
TRBJ1-2	TRBV19	CASSTGTAGYTF
TRBJ2-7	TRBV12-3/TRBV12-4	CASSGRVYEQYF
TRBJ2-7	TRBV11-2	CASSSPQGNPYEQYF
TRBJ1-2	TRBV6-5	CASSYTGIYGYTF
TRBJ1-1	TRBV6-6	CASSYLSGNTEAFF
TRBJ1-3	TRBV19	CASSTPGQGTGNTIYF
TRBJ2-3	TRBV2	CASSSPRTSGVADTQYF
NA	TRBV12-3/TRBV12-4	CASSFSLNEQFF
TRBJ1-5	TRBV7-8	CASSRDRGLRQPQHF
TRBJ1-3	TRBV2	CASSGLVDTIYF
TRBJ2-1	TRBV9	CASSVGSRGGANEQFF
TRBJ1-5	TRBV7-2	CASSRQRNQPQHF
TRBJ2-7	TRBV5-1	CASSLVAGAVNEQYF
TRBJ2-7	TRBV2	CASGTSGGLAYEQYF
TRBJ1-3	TRBV7-2	CASSLGGQFAGNTIYF
TRBJ1-1	TRBV27	CASSSGNTEAFF
TRBJ1-5	TRBV7-2	CASSLDSGNQPQHF
TRBJ2-1	TRBV10-3	CAIMAGEYNEQFF
TRBJ1-6	TRBV6-5	CASRSPGSPLHF
TRBJ1-4	TRBV9	CASSGGQGRNEKLFF
TRBJ1-5	TRBV24-1	CATSEEHSNQPQHF
TRBJ2-5	TRBV5-4	CASSLVWGEEETQYF
TRBJ2-3	TRBV5-1	CASSDSTDTQYF
TRBJ1-2	TRBV2	CASRPPGQGAYGYTF
TRBJ1-3	TRBV29-1	CSIYQGGGNTIYF
TRBJ1-1	TRBV6-5	CASRVQGGGEAFF